Included here is one T cell receptor (beta chain) sequence, with context. Its target is unknown. TCRdb's table, derived via immunoSEQ multiplex PCR, lists solely in-frame clones and lacks some. Of 150,000 or so clones listed, around nine tenths are singletons. This specimen belongs to a study of T cell responses to AZD1222 COVID-19 vaccine. Looking at the study overall: Second doses that came at about 4 or about 12 weeks were put together. Study-wide results and caveats: Of spike-specific TCRs, nearly half reportedly target regions left unmutated in variants. Just a handful of AZD1222 recipients tested seropositive at baseline. There were mostly white British donors and more females than males, and clonal diversity was possibly underestimated.

The CDR3 totals 18 residues. V was cut by 0 bases and J by 8 bases, with 20 bases left in between. Germline V gene data show CDR1 as LNHNV and CDR2 as YYDKDF (reference sequence). The rearrangement uses TRBV15 and TRBJ1-6; maybe TRBD1 (5 bases). The material was peripheral blood, obtained on day 0 of AZD1222 vaccination. This receptor was taken from an adult in good health. CDR3 residues: CATSRDLEGLGQDSPLHF. Written as DNA, the CDR3 is TGTGCCACCAGCAGAGATTTAGAAGGGCTCGGACAAGATTCACCCCTCCACTTT. Full variable domain (rest looked up from reference TRBV15 and TRBJ1-6): DAMVIQNPRYQVTQFGKPVTLSCSQTLNHNVMYWYQQKSSQAPKLLFHYYDKDFNNEADTPDNFQSRRPNTSFCFLDIRSPGLGDTAMYLCATSRDLEGLGQDSPLHFGNGTRLTVT.